This T cell receptor (beta chain) stems from a study of T cells in Graves' hyperthyroidism and ophthalmopathy. Across the whole study: It was at initial diagnosis, before any treatment, that peripheral blood was collected.

The CDR3 is made up of 14 amino acids. V lost 4 bases, J lost 0 bases, and 7 bases lay in between. Per the germline V gene, CDR1 is MNHEY and CDR2 is SMNVEV (reference sequence). The source material, RNA transcripts, was used to amplify TCR beta CDR3 regions. In the first-round RT-PCR of the TCR CDR3, the HTBI primer set was used. Each CDR3 protein is one row after TCRdb ran MiXCR on the multiplex PCR reads. The sample records more than 500,000 distinct CDR3 sequences, roughly 15% being singletons. Diagnoses rested on clinical symptoms, serum thyroxine and TRAb, thyroid ultrasound and orbital computed tomography. Study conclusions and caveats: A model built on 13 V-J features separated ophthalmopathy from stable hyperthyroidism. Clonotypes that were expanded in thyroid above 0.001 mostly appeared in blood too.

This clonotype turned up a few times. Its antigen is unknown. The sequencing input was blood. V usage is TRBV27 and J usage is TRBJ2-1; D unresolved. The receptor comes from a woman aged 25 to 39 with Graves' hyperthyroidism. This CDR3 reads CASSWSSSYNEQFF. The CDR3 bases are TGTGCCAGCAGTTGGAGCAGCTCCTACAATGAGCAGTTCTTC.